This is a list of T cell receptor beta chains from one sample in a study of cytomegalovirus exposure and HLA in healthy donors. Clones were read by immunoSEQ multiplex PCR, and TCRdb kept only the in-frame ones, dropping some. This listing includes about 41,000 clones. Sample: PBMCs. These receptors were obtained from a man younger than 45 in good health and CMV-seronegative. Each CDR3 is given with its conserved first and last residue. The order of the fields is CDR3 DNA, CDR3 protein, J gene, D gene, V gene. A D gene is named only where the DNA matches it firmly.

TGCGCCAGCAGCCAAGAACTAGCGGGACGACCAGCCTACGAGCAGTACTTC | CASSQELAGRPAYEQYF | TRBJ2-7 | TRBD2 | TRBV4-1
TGTGCCAGCAGCTTAACACTAGCGGGGGGGAGCGCCTACGAGCAGTACTTC | CASSLTLAGGSAYEQYF | TRBJ2-7 | TRBD2 | TRBV7-2
TGCGCCAGCGGGAAGGGAGCCGACGAGCAGTACTTC | CASGKGADEQYF | TRBJ2-7 | - | TRBV10-2
TGCAGCGCTATGACGGGACAGGGTTCCCACGAGCAGTACTTC | CSAMTGQGSHEQYF | TRBJ2-7 | TRBD1 | TRBV29-1
TGTGCCACCAGCACAAGACTTACAGGGGATGGCTACACCTTC | CATSTRLTGDGYTF | TRBJ1-2 | TRBD1 | TRBV15
TGCGCCAGCAGATTGGACAAGTATGGCTACACCTTC | CASRLDKYGYTF | TRBJ1-2 | - | TRBV5-1
TGTGCCGGCAGTTACAACGGCAGGGCTGGCTACACCTTC | CAGSYNGRAGYTF | TRBJ1-2 | - | TRBV6-5
TGTGCCAGCAGAGAACAGGGGAAGGAGACCCAGTACTTC | CASREQGKETQYF | TRBJ2-5 | TRBD1 | TRBV6-6
TGTGCCAGCAGCCAACAGACAGGGGGGGACTACGAGCAGTACTTC | CASSQQTGGDYEQYF | TRBJ2-7 | TRBD1 | TRBV7-8
TGTGCCAGCAGTTTCACAGGGGAAAGTGGCTACACCTTC | CASSFTGESGYTF | TRBJ1-2 | TRBD1 | TRBV7-9
TGTGCCACCAGCAGAGTGACAGGGGGGAATAATTCACCCCTACACTTT | CATSRVTGGNNSPLHF | TRBJ1-6 | TRBD1 | TRBV15
TGTGCCATCAGTGAGGGGACTGTTGGCTCACCCCTCCACTTT | CAISEGTVGSPLHF | TRBJ1-6 | - | TRBV10-3
TGCGCCAGCAGCTCGGAGCCAGGACAGGCTACTAACTATGGCTACACCTTC | CASSSEPGQATNYGYTF | TRBJ1-2 | TRBD1 | TRBV5-1
TGCAGCGGAGAGGACAGGACTCAACCTAACTATGGCTACACCTTC | CSGEDRTQPNYGYTF | TRBJ1-2 | TRBD1 | TRBV29-1
TGTGCCACTGGGGCAGAACCCTACGAGCAGTACTTC | CATGAEPYEQYF | TRBJ2-7 | - | TRBV19
TGTGCCAGCAGCACCGGGACAGGGGTTCAGCCCCAGCATTTT | CASSTGTGVQPQHF | TRBJ1-5 | TRBD1 | TRBV27